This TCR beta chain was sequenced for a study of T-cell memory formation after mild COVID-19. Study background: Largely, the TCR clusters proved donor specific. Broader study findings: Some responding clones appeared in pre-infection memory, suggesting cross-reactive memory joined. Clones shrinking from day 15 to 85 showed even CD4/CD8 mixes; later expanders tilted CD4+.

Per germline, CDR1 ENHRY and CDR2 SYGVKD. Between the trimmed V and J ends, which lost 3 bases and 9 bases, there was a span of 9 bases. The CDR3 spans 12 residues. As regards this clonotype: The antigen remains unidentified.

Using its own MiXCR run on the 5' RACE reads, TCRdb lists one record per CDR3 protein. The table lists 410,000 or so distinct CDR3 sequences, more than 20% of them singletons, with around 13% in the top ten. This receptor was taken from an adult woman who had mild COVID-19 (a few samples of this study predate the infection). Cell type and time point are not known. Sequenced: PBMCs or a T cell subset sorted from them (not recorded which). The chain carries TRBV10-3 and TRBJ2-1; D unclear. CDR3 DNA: TGTGCCATCAGTGATGGGGTAGCTGAGCAGTTCTTC. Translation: CAISDGVAEQFF.